The rows below give T cell receptor beta chains drawn from one sample of a study of T cell repertoires in cytomegalovirus infection. Antigens for these TCRs are unknown. TCRdb re-derived calls from the reads in MiXCR, one entry per CDR3 protein. Counted here are 110,000 or so distinct CDR3 sequences, around 28% occurring once; the ten biggest clones make up about 81%. The material was CD8+ T cells from cultured PBMCs, obtained from culture after CMV antigen stimulation. Source of these receptors: a human donor in good health (CMV status not recorded). Some clones in this sample may be carry-over from other donors' samples. Each CDR3 is given with its conserved first and last residue.

>TRBV27|TRBJ1-1
CASSIDRAYTEAFF
>TRBV19|TRBJ2-1
CASSLAHEQFF
>TRBV7-9|TRBJ2-1
CASSPQRALSNEQFF
>TRBV11-2|TRBJ1-3
CASSRQGTGNTIYF
>TRBV5-4|TRBJ2-2
CASPIGTGELFF
>TRBV6-1|TRBJ1-1
CASKKYPGTESEAFF
>TRBV12-3/TRBV12-4|TRBJ1-5
CASSLGWGINQPQHF
>TRBV29-1|TRBJ2-2
CSVVSGDPARTGELFF
>TRBV19|TRBJ1-1
CASSMGSHTEAFF
>TRBV19|TRBJ2-1
CASSQLYNEQFF
>TRBV11-2|TRBJ2-2
CASCFGLNTGELFF
>TRBV6-2/TRBV6-3|TRBJ1-1
CASSYSPGEPGAFF
>TRBV6-2/TRBV6-3|TRBJ1-1
CASTYERTGGGTEAFF
>TRBV6-8|TRBJ1-2
CASSDPPVGSYGYTF
>TRBV6-6|TRBJ2-7
CASSSTSEGYEQYF
>TRBV12-3/TRBV12-4|TRBJ2-5
CASSLGGEEETQYF
>TRBV27|TRBJ1-1
CASSSRGGSEAFF
>TRBV15|TRBJ1-2
CATSRTRVSHYGYTF
>TRBV14|TRBJ2-1
CASSASGVRNRQFF
>TRBV28|TRBJ2-5
CASSPPGRTIETQYF
>TRBV11-3|TRBJ2-7
CASICGHRKTCSYEQYF
>TRBV28|TRBJ1-2
CASSPGGYTF
>TRBV27|TRBJ2-7
CAATARDGTYEQYF
>TRBV29-1|TRBJ1-5
CSVGLQGSNQPQHF
>TRBV9|TRBJ1-3
CASSGRGDSHSGNTIYF
>TRBV12-3/TRBV12-4|TRBJ2-1
CASNGGTAPYNEQFF
>TRBV7-3|TRBJ2-7
CASSPGAGSYEQYF
>TRBV7-2|TRBJ2-2
CATERTENTGELFF
>TRBV6-1|TRBJ2-7
CASSEGNRLWNEQYF
>TRBV7-2|TRBJ2-1
CASSLGLAGDEQFF
>TRBV11-2|TRBJ2-7
CASSLDDPYEQYF
>TRBV28|TRBJ1-5
CASSFNLFSNQPQHF
>TRBV6-1|TRBJ2-2
CASSDLNTGELFF
>TRBV7-9|TRBJ2-2
CASSYRGPVDGELFF
>TRBV7-9|TRBJ1-5
CASSLNGPNQPQHF
>TRBV4-1|TRBJ2-3
CASSHGLAVFTGTQYF
>TRBV18|TRBJ1-6
CASSPGPGDITYNSPLHF
>TRBV29-1|TRBJ2-5
CSVEDSTSGGETQYF
>TRBV27|TRBJ2-3
CASSLSPGGPATGDTQYF
>TRBV12-3/TRBV12-4|TRBJ2-3
CASGSGDTDTQYF
>TRBV6-1|TRBJ1-2
CASSPGPYGYTF
>TRBV27|TRBJ2-1
CASSFPTGASYNEQFF
>TRBV7-2|TRBJ2-7
CASSLVPPHEQYF
>TRBV15|TRBJ1-1
CATSRESDPPEAFF
>TRBV7-6|TRBJ1-2
CASSQGAGLVDGYTF
>TRBV11-2|TRBJ1-1
CASSLAGQNTEAFF
>TRBV7-2|TRBJ2-3
CASSLFGGGSTDTQYF
>TRBV11-3|TRBJ2-7
CASSLGRGYGTTDYEQYF
>TRBV5-1|TRBJ2-1
CASSLGGQNTYNEQFF
>TRBV10-3|TRBJ2-2
CAITPNPSTGELFF
>TRBV12-5|TRBJ2-1
CASGVDTLSDEQFF
>TRBV6-5|TRBJ1-2
CASSYAGTYGYTF
>TRBV7-9|TRBJ1-1
CASSFNQNTEAFF
>TRBV6-6|TRBJ1-5
CASSYDREGNQPQHF
>TRBV6-5|TRBJ1-5
CASGNQPQHF
>TRBV5-1|TRBJ2-5
CASSLVEGSYQETQYF
>TRBV7-9|TRBJ2-1
CASSLPGTPGEQFF
>TRBV7-8|TRBJ2-1
CASSLAAGGTYNEQFF
>TRBV6-2/TRBV6-3|TRBJ1-1
CASSYSNSLAEAFF